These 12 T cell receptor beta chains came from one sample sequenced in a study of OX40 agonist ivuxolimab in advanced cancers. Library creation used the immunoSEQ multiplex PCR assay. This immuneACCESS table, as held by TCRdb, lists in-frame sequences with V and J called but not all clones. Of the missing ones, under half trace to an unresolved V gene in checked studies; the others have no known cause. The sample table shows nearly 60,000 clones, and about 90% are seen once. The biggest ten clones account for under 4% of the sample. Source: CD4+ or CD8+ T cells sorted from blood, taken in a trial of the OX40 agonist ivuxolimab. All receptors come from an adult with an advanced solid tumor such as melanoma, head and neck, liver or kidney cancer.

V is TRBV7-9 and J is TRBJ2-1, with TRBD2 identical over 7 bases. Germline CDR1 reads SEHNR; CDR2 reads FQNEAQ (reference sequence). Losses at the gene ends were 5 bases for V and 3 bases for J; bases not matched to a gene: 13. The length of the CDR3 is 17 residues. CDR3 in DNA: TGTGCCAGCAGCAGCCCGAGCGCGGGAGCCTTCTACAATGAGCAGTTCTTC. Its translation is CASSSPSAGAFYNEQFF.

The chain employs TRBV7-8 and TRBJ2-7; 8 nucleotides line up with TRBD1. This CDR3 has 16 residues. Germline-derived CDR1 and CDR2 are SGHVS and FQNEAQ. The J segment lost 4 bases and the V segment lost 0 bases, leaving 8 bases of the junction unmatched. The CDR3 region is CASSLAETGVGYEQYF. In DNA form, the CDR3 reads TGTGCCAGCAGCTTAGCCGAGACAGGGGTGGGATACGAGCAGTACTTC. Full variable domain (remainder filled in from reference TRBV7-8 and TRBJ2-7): GAGVSQSPRYKVAKRGQDVALRCDPISGHVSLFWYQQALGQGPEFLTYFQNEAQLDKSGLPSDRFFAERPEGSVSTLKIQRTQQEDSAVYLCASSLAETGVGYEQYFGPGTRLTVT.

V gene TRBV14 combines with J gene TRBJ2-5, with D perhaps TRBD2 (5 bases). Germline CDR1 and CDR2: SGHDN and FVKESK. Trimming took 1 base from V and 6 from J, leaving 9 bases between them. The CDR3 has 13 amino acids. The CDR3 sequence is CASSQGTLQTQYF. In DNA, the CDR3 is TGTGCCAGCAGCCAAGGGACTCTTCAGACCCAGTACTTC.

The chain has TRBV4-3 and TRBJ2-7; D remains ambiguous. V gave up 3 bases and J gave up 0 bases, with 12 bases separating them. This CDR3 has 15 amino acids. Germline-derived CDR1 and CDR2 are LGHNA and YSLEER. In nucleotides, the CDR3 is TGCGCCAGCAGCCATAATATTGACAACTCCTACGAGCAGTACTTC. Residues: CASSHNIDNSYEQYF.

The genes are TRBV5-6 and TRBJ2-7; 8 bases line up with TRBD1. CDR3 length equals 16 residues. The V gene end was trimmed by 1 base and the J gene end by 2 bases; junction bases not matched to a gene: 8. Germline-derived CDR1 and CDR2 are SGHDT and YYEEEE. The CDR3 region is CASSLTRQGPPYEQYF. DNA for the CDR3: TGTGCCAGCAGCTTGACCCGACAGGGGCCGCCCTACGAGCAGTACTTC.

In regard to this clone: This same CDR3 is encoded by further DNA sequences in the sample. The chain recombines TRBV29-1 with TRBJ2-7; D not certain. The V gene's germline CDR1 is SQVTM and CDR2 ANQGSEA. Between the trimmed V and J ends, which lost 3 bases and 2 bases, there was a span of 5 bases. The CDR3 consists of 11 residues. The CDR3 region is CSVEVAYEQYF. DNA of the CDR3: TGCAGCGTTGAGGTAGCCTACGAGCAGTACTTC.

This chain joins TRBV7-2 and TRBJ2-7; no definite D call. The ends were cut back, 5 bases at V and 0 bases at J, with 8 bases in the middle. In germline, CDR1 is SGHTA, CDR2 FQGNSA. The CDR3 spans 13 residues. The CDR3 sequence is CASSPTGSYEQYF. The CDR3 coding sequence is TGTGCCAGCAGCCCCACTGGCTCCTACGAGCAGTACTTC.

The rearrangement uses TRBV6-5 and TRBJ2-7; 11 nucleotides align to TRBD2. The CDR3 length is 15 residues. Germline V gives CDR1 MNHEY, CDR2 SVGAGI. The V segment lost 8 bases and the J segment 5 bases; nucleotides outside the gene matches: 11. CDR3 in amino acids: CASRIALAGAHEQYF. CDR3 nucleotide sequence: TGTGCCAGCCGTATAGCACTAGCGGGAGCCCACGAGCAGTACTTC.

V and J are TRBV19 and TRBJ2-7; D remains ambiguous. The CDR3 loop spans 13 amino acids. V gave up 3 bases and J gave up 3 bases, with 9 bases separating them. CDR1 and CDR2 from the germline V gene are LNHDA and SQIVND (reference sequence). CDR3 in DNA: TGTGCCAGTAGTATCTTCACCCACTACGAGCAGTACTTC. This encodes CASSIFTHYEQYF.

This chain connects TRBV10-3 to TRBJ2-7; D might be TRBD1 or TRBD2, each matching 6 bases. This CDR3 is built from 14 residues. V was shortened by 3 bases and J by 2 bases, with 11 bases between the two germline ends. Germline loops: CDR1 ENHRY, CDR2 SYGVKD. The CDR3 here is CAISDWGDTYEQYF. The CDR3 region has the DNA TGTGCCATCAGTGATTGGGGGGACACCTACGAGCAGTACTTC.

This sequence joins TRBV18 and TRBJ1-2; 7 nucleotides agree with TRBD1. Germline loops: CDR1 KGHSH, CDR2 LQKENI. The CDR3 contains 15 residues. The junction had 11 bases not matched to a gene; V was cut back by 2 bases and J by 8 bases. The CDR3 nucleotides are TGTGCCAGCTCACCAGAGACAGGGACGGGCCGCGGCTACACCTTC. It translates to CASSPETGTGRGYTF. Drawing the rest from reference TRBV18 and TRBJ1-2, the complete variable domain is NAGVMQNPRHLVRRRGQEARLRCSPMKGHSHVYWYRQLPEEGLKFMVYLQKENIIDESGMPKERFSAEFPKEGPSILRIQQVVRGDSAAYFCASSPETGTGRGYTFGSGTRLTVV.

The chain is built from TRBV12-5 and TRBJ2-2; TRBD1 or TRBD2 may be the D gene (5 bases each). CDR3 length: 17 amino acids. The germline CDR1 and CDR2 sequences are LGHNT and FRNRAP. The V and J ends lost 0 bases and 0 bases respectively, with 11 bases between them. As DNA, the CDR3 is TGTGCTAGTGGTTTGGTAATTGGGGGATCGAACACCGGGGAGCTGTTTTTT. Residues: CASGLVIGGSNTGELFF.